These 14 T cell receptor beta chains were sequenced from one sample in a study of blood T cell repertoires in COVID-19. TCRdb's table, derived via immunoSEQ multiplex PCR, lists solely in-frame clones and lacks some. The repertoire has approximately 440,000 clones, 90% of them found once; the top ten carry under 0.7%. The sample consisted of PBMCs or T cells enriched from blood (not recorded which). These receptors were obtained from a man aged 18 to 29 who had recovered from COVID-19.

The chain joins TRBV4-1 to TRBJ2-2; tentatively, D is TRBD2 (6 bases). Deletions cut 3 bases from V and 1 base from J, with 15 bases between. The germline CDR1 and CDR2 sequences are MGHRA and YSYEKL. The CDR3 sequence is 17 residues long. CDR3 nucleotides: TGCGCCAGCAGCCAGAACATAGCGGTCTTGAACACCGGGGAGCTGTTTTTT. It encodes CASSQNIAVLNTGELFF.

The DNA of the CDR3 is TGTGCCAGCAGTCTCAGGATGAACACCGGGGAGCTGTTTTTT. Amino acids: CASSLRMNTGELFF. V gene TRBV6-5 combines with J gene TRBJ2-2; D is ambiguous. Trimming shortened V by 5 bases and J by 1 base, and 8 bases separated the two germline ends. Germline V CDR1 and CDR2: MNHEY, SVGAGI. The CDR3 has 14 residues.

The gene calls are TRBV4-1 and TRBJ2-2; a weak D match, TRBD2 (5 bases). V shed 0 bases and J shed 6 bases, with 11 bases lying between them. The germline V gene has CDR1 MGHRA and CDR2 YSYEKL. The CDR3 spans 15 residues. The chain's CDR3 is CASSQDEGWAGELFF. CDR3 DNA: TGCGCCAGCAGCCAAGATGAGGGTTGGGCCGGGGAGCTGTTTTTT.

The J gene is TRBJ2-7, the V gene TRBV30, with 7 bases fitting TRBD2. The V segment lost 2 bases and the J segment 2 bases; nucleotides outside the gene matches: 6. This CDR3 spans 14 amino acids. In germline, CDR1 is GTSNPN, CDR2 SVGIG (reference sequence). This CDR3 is CAWSYSGFTYEQYF. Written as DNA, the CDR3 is TGTGCCTGGAGTTATAGCGGGTTTACCTACGAGCAGTACTTC.

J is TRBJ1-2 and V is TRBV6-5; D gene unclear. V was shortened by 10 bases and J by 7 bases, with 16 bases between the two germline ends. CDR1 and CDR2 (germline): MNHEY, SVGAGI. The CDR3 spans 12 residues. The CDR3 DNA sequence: TGTGCCACCTCTGCGGGAATAGCTGGCTACACCTTC. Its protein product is CATSAGIAGYTF.

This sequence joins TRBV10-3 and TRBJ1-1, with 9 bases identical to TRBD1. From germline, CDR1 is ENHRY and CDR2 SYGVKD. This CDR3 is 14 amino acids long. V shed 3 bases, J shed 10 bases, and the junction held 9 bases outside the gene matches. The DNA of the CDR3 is TGTGCCATCAGTGAAAGAAACAGGGGGCTAGCAGCTTTCTTT. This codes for CAISERNRGLAAFF.

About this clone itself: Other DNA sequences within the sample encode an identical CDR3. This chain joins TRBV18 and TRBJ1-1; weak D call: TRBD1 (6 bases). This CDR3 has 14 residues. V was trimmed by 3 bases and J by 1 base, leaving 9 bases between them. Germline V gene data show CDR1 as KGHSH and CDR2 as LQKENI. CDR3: CASSPKDRNTEAFF. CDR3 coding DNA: TGTGCCAGCTCACCGAAGGACAGGAACACTGAAGCTTTCTTT.

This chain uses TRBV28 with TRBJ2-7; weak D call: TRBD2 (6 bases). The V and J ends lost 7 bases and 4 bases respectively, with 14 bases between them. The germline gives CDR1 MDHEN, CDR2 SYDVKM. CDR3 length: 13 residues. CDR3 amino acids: CASTPGGKYEQYF. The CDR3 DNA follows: TGTGCCAGCACGCCCGGGGGAAAGTACGAGCAGTACTTC.

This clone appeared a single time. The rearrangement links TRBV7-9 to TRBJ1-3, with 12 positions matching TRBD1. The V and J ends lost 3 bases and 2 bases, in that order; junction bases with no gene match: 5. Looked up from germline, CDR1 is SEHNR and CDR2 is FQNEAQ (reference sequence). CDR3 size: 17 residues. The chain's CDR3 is CASSFSRDRGPGNTIYF. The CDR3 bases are TGTGCCAGCAGCTTCTCCCGGGACAGGGGGCCTGGAAACACCATATATTTT.

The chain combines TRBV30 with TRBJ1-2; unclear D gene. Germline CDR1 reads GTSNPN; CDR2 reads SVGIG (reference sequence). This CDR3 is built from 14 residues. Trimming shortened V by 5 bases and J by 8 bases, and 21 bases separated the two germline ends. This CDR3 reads CAWVGRANKEGYTF. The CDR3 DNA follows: TGTGCCTGGGTAGGGAGGGCCAACAAGGAGGGCTACACCTTC.

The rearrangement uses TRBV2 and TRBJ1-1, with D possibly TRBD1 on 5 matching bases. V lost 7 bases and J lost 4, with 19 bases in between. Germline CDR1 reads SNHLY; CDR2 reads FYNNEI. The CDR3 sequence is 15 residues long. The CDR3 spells CASIGRGNKSTEAFF. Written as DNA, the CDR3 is TGTGCCAGCATAGGGAGGGGCAATAAAAGCACTGAAGCTTTCTTT.

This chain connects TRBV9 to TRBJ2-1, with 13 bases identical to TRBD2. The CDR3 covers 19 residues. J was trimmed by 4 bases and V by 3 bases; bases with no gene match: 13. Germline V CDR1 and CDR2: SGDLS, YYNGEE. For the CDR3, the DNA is TGTGCCAGCAGCGCCCTCCGCGAGTGGACTAGCGGGAGTTACAATGAGCAGTTCTTC. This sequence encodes CASSALREWTSGSYNEQFF.

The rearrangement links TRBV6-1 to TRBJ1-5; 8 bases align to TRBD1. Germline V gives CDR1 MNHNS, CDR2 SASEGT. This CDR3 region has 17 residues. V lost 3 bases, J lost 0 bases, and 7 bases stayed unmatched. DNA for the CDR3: TGTGCCAGCAGTGACCGGGACAGGAGATTTAGCAATCAGCCCCAGCATTTT. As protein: CASSDRDRRFSNQPQHF.

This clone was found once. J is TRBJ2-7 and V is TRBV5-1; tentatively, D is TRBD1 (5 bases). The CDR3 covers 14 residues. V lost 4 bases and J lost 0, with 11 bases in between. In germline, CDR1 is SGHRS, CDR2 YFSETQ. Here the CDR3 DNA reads TGCGCCAGCAGCCCGACGACAGACTCCTACGAGCAGTACTTC. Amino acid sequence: CASSPTTDSYEQYF.